The clone carrying this T cell receptor (beta chain) was observed a handful of times. The antigen is not known. This CDR3 has 14 residues. Germline V gene lookup returns CDR1 SEHNR and CDR2 FQNEAQ (reference sequence). V was clipped by 2 bases and J by 0 bases, with 7 bases between them. This entry comes from a study of beta chain features in type 1 diabetes. Turning to the study itself: Age, gender and cell yields were similar between patients and healthy donors.

The sequenced template was cDNA made from the entire isolated RNA. TCRdb's table, derived via immunoSEQ multiplex PCR, lists solely in-frame clones and lacks some. The sample lists tens of thousands of clones; approximately 69% were seen once. Findings and limits, study-wide: Any HLA-type effect on TCRB rearrangement remained unresolved here. A moderate, significant TCRB CDR3 shortening appeared in type 1 diabetes across four CD4+ subsets.

A sort by CD45RO/CCR7/CD25/CD127/CD95/CD27 yielded CD4+ naive, central memory, regulatory and stem cell-like memory cells. The source material was Tregs from blood. This TCR derives from a man between 18 and 29 years old with type 1 diabetes. This chain joins TRBV7-9 and TRBJ1-1, with D unresolved. The CDR3 DNA follows: TGTGCCAGCAGCTTAAATTCCATGAACACTGAAGCTTTCTTT. This encodes CASSLNSMNTEAFF.